This passage covers 7 T cell receptor beta chains from one sample sequenced in a study of T cells in Graves' hyperthyroidism and ophthalmopathy (dated by TCRdb to between 2017 and 2020). Library method: multiplex PCR. Sequenced on an Illumina HiSeq 2000. TCR beta CDR3 regions were amplified from RNA transcripts. A first-round RT-PCR of the TCR CDR3 used the HTBI primer set with the Qiagen OneStep RT-PCR kit. TCRdb passed the public sequencing reads through fastp at Q25 and MiXCR, retaining productive beta sequences. Duplicate CDR3 protein sequences are folded into a single record with the most common DNA and genes. In this sample the table shows about half a million distinct CDR3 sequences, 20% of which occur a single time. Less than 30% of the sample is taken by the ten largest. Sample: blood. These receptors came from a man aged 18 to 30 with Graves' hyperthyroidism.

As concerns this clonotype: Just one base apart from a much larger clone, this may be a read error. The chain is built from TRBV10-3 and TRBJ2-7, with a possible D match to TRBD2 (5 bases). The CDR3 is 12 residues long. Germline lookup yields CDR1 ENHRY and CDR2 SYGVKD. CDR3 protein: CAISDQDYEPYF. CDR3 sequence (DNA): TGTGCCATCAGTGATCAAGACTACGAGCCGTACTTC.

In this sample, this clonotype turned up many times. The chain uses TRBV6-5 and TRBJ1-6, with a tentative D call TRBD1 (6 bases). Trimming took off 2 bases at V and 7 bases at J, with 21 bases between the two ends. Looked up from germline, CDR1 is MNHEY and CDR2 is SVGAGI. CDR3 length equals 18 residues. CDR3 protein: CASSYPLDSGGMNSPLHF. The CDR3, as DNA: TGTGCCAGCAGTTACCCCTTAGATTCGGGGGGCATGAATTCACCCCTCCACTTT.

On this clonotype: A read error may be the cause here, since a much bigger clone is one base away. The chain employs TRBV2 and TRBJ2-5; tentative D call: TRBD2 (5 bases). There are 13 residues in the CDR3. Germline V lookup: CDR1 SNHLY, CDR2 FYNNEI. CDR3 sequence reads: CASSEEVAETKYF. DNA of the CDR3: TGTGCCAGCAGTGAGGAGGTAGCCGAGACCAAGTACTTC.

This clonotype was counted ten times or more. The V call is TRBV2, the J call TRBJ1-5; D not resolved. V lost 8 bases and J lost 7, with 12 bases in between. Germline V gives CDR1 SNHLY, CDR2 FYNNEI. The CDR3 runs to 12 residues. The CDR3 here is CASRSNRQPQHF. Here the CDR3 DNA reads TGTGCCAGCCGCTCCAATCGGCAGCCCCAGCATTTT.

Only a few counts were recorded for this clonotype. The chain couples TRBV9 to TRBJ2-2, with 7 bases fitting TRBD1. The J segment lost 5 bases and the V segment lost 0 bases, leaving 4 bases of the junction unmatched. CDR3 size: 15 residues. Germline CDR1 and CDR2: SGDLS and YYNGEE. The CDR3 protein is CASSVEGTETGELFF. CDR3 DNA sequence: TGTGCCAGCAGCGTAGAAGGGACAGAGACCGGGGAGCTGTTTTTT. The whole variable domain, filled in from reference TRBV9 and TRBJ2-2, reads DSGVTQTPKHLITATGQRVTLRCSPRSGDLSVYWYQQSLDQGLQFLIQYYNGEERAKGNILERFSAQQFPDLHSELNLSSLELGDSALYFCASSVEGTETGELFFGEGSRLTVL.

Ten or more counts support this clonotype. J is TRBJ2-7 and V is TRBV5-6, with TRBD1 identical over 11 bases. V was pared by 4 bases and J by 4 bases, with 7 bases of the junction left unmatched. The germline CDR1 and CDR2 sequences are SGHDT and YYEEEE. The CDR3 covers 15 residues. The DNA of the CDR3 is TGTGCCAGCAGCCCCTGGACAGGGGGCAAGTACGAGCAGTACTTC. This codes for CASSPWTGGKYEQYF.

This rearrangement joins TRBV28 to TRBJ1-1, with unresolved D. Germline V CDR1 and CDR2: MDHEN, SYDVKM. CDR3 length: 15 residues. V lost 2 bases to trimming and J lost 4 bases, with 14 bases between them. CDR3 amino acids: CASSLALSGGTEAFF. CDR3 nucleotide sequence: TGTGCCAGCAGTTTAGCCTTATCGGGTGGCACTGAAGCTTTCTTT.